These 16 T cell receptor beta chains were all obtained from the same sample, sequenced in a study of blood T cell repertoires in COVID-19 (TCRdb year 2020). Library creation used the immunoSEQ multiplex PCR assay. Here the immuneACCESS table is served through TCRdb, limited to in-frame sequences with V and J called. Missing clones are a known gap in these copies; in checked studies unresolved V genes cover under half, and the rest lacks a known reason. The sample table records about 220,000 clones; roughly 85% of these occur just once. 3.6% of the sample is taken by the ten largest. Specimen: peripheral blood. These receptors were taken from a woman older than 75 with acute or convalescent COVID-19.

DNA of the CDR3: TGCAGCGTTGGACAGAACTATGGCTACACCTTC. It specifies CSVGQNYGYTF. The V and J genes are TRBV29-1 and TRBJ1-2; tentative D call: TRBD1 (5 bases). V was cut by 4 bases and J by 2 bases, with 5 bases left in between. CDR3 length: 11 amino acids. Germline CDR1 and CDR2: SQVTM and ANQGSEA.

V gene TRBV7-2 combines with J gene TRBJ2-6, with a tentative D call TRBD1 (5 bases). CDR1 SGHTA and CDR2 FQGNSA come from the germline V gene. Trimming pared 1 base from V and 0 bases from J, leaving 16 bases between. The CDR3 runs to 19 residues. CDR3 DNA sequence: TGTGCCAGCAGCTTAGGGACAAGAGACCACTTCTCTGGGGCCAACGTCCTGACTTTC. Protein sequence: CASSLGTRDHFSGANVLTF.

The genes are TRBV7-3 and TRBJ2-1; D not certain. This CDR3 contains 15 residues. Germline values: CDR1 SGHTA, CDR2 FQGTGA. V was cut by 4 bases and J by 6 bases, with 16 bases left in between. Written as DNA, the CDR3 is TGTGCCAGCAGCTCTCAACCTACCTCGATCAATGAGCAGTTCTTC. It yields the protein CASSSQPTSINEQFF.

The gene calls are TRBV3-1 (or the pseudogene TRBV3-2) and TRBJ2-2; a weak D match, TRBD1 (5 bases). The germline V and J ends were trimmed by 8 bases and 1 base, with 8 bases remaining between them. In germline, CDR1 is LGHDT, CDR2 YNNKEL (reference sequence). This CDR3 has 13 residues. This CDR3 is CASGARNTGELFF. CDR3 bases: TGTGCCAGCGGGGCCAGGAACACCGGGGAGCTGTTTTTT.

This clone was observed a handful of times. This chain connects TRBV28 to TRBJ1-2; TRBD1 might be the D (5 bases). The V gene's germline CDR1 is MDHEN and CDR2 SYDVKM. This CDR3 spans 16 amino acids. Trimming took off 2 bases at V and 2 bases at J, with 15 bases between the two ends. CDR3 amino acids: CASSLVRGMGNYGYTF. The CDR3 bases are TGTGCCAGCAGTTTAGTTCGGGGGATGGGAAACTATGGCTACACCTTC.

The V gene is TRBV9, the J gene TRBJ1-4, with a tentative D call TRBD1 (5 bases). Trimming stripped 0 bases from V and 7 bases from J, with 16 bases between. The CDR3 contains 16 residues. Germline lookup yields CDR1 SGDLS and CDR2 YYNGEE. The CDR3 loop reads CASSVATRQGGEKLFF. The CDR3 nucleotides read TGTGCCAGCAGCGTAGCTACCAGGCAGGGCGGTGAAAAACTGTTTTTT.

Concerning this clone: At one of its ends the junction is not consistent with the germline gene, which may arise from a read error. The rearrangement joins TRBV6-1 to TRBJ2-2; 8 bases line up with TRBD1. This CDR3 region has 16 residues. From germline, CDR1 is MNHNS and CDR2 SASEGT. DNA for the CDR3: TGTGCCAGCAGAGAAGCCGGGACAGGAAACACCGGGGAGCTGTTTTTT. The encoded protein is CASREAGTGNTGELFF.

DNA for the CDR3: TGTGCCAGCAGCTTGAATATACAGGGGGCGCGGTTCTATGGCTACACCTTC. It codes for CASSLNIQGARFYGYTF. J is TRBJ1-2 and V is TRBV7-2, with 9 nucleotides matching TRBD1. CDR3 length equals 17 residues. The trim removed 3 bases at V and 4 bases at J, leaving 12 bases unmatched. CDR1 and CDR2 from the germline V gene are SGHTA and FQGNSA. The full variable domain, with the rest looked up from reference TRBV7-2 and TRBJ1-2, is GAGVSQSPSNKVTEKGKDVELRCDPISGHTALYWYRQSLGQGLEFLIYFQGNSAPDKSGLPSDRFSAERTGGSVSTLTIQRTQQEDSAVYLCASSLNIQGARFYGYTFGSGTRLTVV.

The rearrangement joins TRBV4-3 to TRBJ2-1, with TRBD2 matching over 8 bases. The trim removed 1 base at V and 5 bases at J, leaving 4 bases unmatched. Germline CDR1 and CDR2: LGHNA and YSLEER. The CDR3 runs to 15 residues. DNA for the CDR3: TGCGCCAGCAGCCAAGCGGGGGGGATAGACAATGAGCAGTTCTTC. Protein: CASSQAGGIDNEQFF.

V is TRBV21-1 and J is TRBJ1-1; the table's D call of TRBD1 was not tested on the DNA. TRBV21-1 corresponds to a pseudogene. The CDR3 length is 17 residues. This CDR3 is CASSKKQGKKGDTEAFF. Here the CDR3 DNA reads TGTGCCAGCAGCAAAAAACAGGGGAAGAAGGGCGACACTGAAGCTTTCTTT.

The J gene is TRBJ2-6, the V gene TRBV15; the match to TRBD1 covers 7 bases. The V gene end was trimmed by 6 bases and the J gene end by 0 bases; junction bases not matched to a gene: 14. The CDR3 is 19 residues long. CDR1 and CDR2 from the germline V gene are LNHNV and YYDKDF (reference sequence). CDR3 nucleotides: TGTGCCACCAGAGCTATCCTCGGACAGGCCAGCTCTGGGGCCAACGTCCTGACTTTC. Residues: CATRAILGQASSGANVLTF.

The chain joins TRBV9 to TRBJ2-3; 7 bases align to TRBD2. The germline V gene has CDR1 SGDLS and CDR2 YYNGEE. This CDR3 has 16 amino acids. Germline trimming cut 0 bases from V and 1 base from J; bases unmatched to any gene: 5. The CDR3 coding sequence is TGTGCCAGCAGCGTAGGGGAGGGTCGGGGCACAGATACGCAGTATTTT. The encoded protein is CASSVGEGRGTDTQYF.

The chain has TRBV2 and TRBJ1-2; TRBD1 matches 8 bases. The CDR3 loop spans 14 amino acids. V shed 4 bases and J 6 bases; nucleotides not matched to a gene: 7. Per germline, CDR1 SNHLY and CDR2 FYNNEI. The DNA for the CDR3 is TGTGCCAGCAGTGGAACTAGGACAGGGAATGGCTACACCTTC. The encoded protein is CASSGTRTGNGYTF.

This chain's CDR3 is CASSVGTSHGSPLHF. In DNA form, the CDR3 reads TGTGCCAGCAGCGTAGGCACTTCTCATGGTTCACCCCTCCACTTT. The chain links TRBV9 to TRBJ1-6; D gene unclear. Germline CDR1 is SGDLS and CDR2 is YYNGEE. This CDR3 has 15 residues. V was cut by 0 bases and J by 9 bases, with 13 bases left in between.

The DNA for the CDR3 is TGTGCCAGCACTATCGCCGGGACAGGGGGCGAGCAGTACTTC. This sequence encodes CASTIAGTGGEQYF. V and J are TRBV6-5 and TRBJ2-7, with 11 bases lining up with TRBD1. The germline gives CDR1 MNHEY, CDR2 SVGAGI. Trimming cost V 7 bases and J 6 bases; bases outside gene matches: 8. The CDR3 extends over 14 amino acids.

The rearrangement uses TRBV27 and TRBJ2-7; 7 bases agree with TRBD2. Germline CDR1 reads MNHEY; CDR2 reads SMNVEV (reference sequence). V gave up 5 bases and J gave up 0 bases; unmatched junction bases: 10. CDR3 size: 16 residues. DNA of the CDR3: TGTGCCAGCAGTATCCATGGGACTACCTCCTCCTACGAGCAGTACTTC. This gives the protein CASSIHGTTSSYEQYF.